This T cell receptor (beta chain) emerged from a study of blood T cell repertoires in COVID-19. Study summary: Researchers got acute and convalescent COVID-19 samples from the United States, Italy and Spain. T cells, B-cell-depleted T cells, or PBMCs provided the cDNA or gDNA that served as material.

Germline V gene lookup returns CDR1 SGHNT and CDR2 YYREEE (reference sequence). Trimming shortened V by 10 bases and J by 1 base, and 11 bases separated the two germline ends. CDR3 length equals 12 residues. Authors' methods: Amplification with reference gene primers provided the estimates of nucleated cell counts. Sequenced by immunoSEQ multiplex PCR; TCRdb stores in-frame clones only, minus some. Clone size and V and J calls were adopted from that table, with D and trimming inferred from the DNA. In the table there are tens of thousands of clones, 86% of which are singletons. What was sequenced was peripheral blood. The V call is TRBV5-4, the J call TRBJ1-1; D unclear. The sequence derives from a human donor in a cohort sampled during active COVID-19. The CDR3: CAGKRENTEAFF. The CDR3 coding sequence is TGTGCCGGAAAACGGGAGAACACTGAAGCTTTCTTT.